This TCR beta chain was identified during a study of shared clonotypes between healthy human individuals. Only CD45RO-negative cells positively selected for CCR7 counted as naive CD8 cells, so terminally differentiated effector memory CD45RA+ cells were excluded. General study points: Among the subsets, naive ones generally showed larger estimated richness than memory ones. Clonotypes which were not shared had lower generation probabilities than clonotypes that all four donors shared.

The material for each subset, its genomic DNA, was split evenly across several immunoSEQ plates. Method: immunoSEQ multiplex PCR; TCRdb's copy keeps in-frame clones and lacks some. Found here are about 2 million clones, over 85% of them singletons; the top ten hold about 1.1%. Points on this clone: Its specificity is unknown.

This clonotype originated in a man between 18 and 35 years old in good health. Sequenced sample: naive CD8+ T cells sorted from blood.

The CDR3 region has the DNA TGTGCCAGCAAAGGGGGCTGGGGTTCACCCCTCCACTTT. Protein product: CASKGGWGSPLHF. The J gene is TRBJ1-6, the V gene TRBV6-6, with TRBD1 identical over 7 bases. From germline, CDR1 is MNHNY and CDR2 SVGAGI (reference sequence). Trimming at V came to 7 bases and at J to 9 bases, leaving 6 bases not matched to a gene. The CDR3 has 13 amino acids.